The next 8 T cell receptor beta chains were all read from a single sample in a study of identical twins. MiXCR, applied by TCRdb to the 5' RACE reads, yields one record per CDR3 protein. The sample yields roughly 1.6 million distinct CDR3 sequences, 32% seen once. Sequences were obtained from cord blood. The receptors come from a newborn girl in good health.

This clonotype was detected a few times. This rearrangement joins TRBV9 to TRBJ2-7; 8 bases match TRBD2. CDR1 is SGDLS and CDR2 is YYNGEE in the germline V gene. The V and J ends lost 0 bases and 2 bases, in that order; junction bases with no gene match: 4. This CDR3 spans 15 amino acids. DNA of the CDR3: TGTGCCAGCAGCGTAGAAAGCGGGAGTACCTACGAGCAGTACTTC. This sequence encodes CASSVESGSTYEQYF.

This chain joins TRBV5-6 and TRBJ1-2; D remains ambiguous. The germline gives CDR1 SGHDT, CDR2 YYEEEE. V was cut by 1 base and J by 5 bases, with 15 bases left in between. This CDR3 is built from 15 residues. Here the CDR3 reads CASSLYGETRYGYTF. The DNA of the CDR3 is TGTGCCAGCAGCTTGTACGGGGAGACGCGGTATGGCTACACCTTC.

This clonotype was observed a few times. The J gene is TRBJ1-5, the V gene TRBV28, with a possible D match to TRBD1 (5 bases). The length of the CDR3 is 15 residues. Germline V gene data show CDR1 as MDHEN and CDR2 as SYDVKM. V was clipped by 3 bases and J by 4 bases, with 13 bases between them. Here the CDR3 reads CASSFGDGRNQPQHF. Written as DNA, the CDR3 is TGTGCCAGCAGTTTTGGGGACGGACGGAATCAGCCCCAGCATTTT.

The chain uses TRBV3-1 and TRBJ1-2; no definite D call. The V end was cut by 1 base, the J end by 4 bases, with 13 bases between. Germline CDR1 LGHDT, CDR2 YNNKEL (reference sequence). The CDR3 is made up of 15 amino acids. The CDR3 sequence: CASSQASAAPYGYTF. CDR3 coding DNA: TGTGCCAGCAGCCAAGCGTCGGCAGCACCCTATGGCTACACCTTC.

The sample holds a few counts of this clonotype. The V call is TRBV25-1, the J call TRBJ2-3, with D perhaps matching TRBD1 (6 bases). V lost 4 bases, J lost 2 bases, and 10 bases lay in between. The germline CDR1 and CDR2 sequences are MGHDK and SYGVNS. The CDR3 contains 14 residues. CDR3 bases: TGTGCCAGCAGTGCCCGGGACACCACAGATACGCAGTATTTT. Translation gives CASSARDTTDTQYF.

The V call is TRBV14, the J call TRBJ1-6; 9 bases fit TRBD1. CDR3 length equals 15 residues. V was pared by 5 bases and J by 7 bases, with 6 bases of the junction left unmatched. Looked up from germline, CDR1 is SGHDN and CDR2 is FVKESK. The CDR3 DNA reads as TGTGCCAGCAGCTCAACCGGGACAGGGAATTCACCCCTCCACTTT. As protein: CASSSTGTGNSPLHF.

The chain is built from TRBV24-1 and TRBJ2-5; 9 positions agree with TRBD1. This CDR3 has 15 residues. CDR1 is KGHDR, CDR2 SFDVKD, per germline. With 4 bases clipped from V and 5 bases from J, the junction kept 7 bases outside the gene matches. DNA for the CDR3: TGTGCCACCAGTGACAAGGACAGGGGAAGGGAGACCCAGTACTTC. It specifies CATSDKDRGRETQYF.

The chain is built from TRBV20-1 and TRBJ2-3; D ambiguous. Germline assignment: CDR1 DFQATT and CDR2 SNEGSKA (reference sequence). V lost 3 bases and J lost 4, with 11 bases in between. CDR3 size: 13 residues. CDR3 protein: CSASGGVADTQYF. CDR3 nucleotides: TGCAGTGCTAGTGGCGGCGTCGCAGATACGCAGTATTTT.